A single T cell receptor beta chain is shown here with its context. This receptor's antigen is unknown. No base qualities exist here, and no much larger clone lies one base off it. The immunoSEQ Assay, a bias-controlled multiplex PCR, was used to amplify TCRbeta CDR3 regions from genomic DNA. Per the authors' processing: Nucleated cell counts per sample were estimated from amplification of reference gene primers within the assay. Sequence reads were collapsed and filtered to measure the absolute abundance of every unique TCRbeta CDR3 rearrangement. For each sample, productive Simpson clonality was calculated by taking the square root of Simpson's diversity index across productive rearrangements. TCRdb limited this immuneACCESS table to in-frame rearrangements with V and J called. A share of clones is missing; checked studies link under half to unresolved V genes, and the rest is unexplained. V, J and clone size derive from that table, while D and trimming were established from the DNA sequence. The sample includes 230,000 or so clones, with about four fifths observed a single time. Jointly, the top ten make up 7.5% of the sample.

The data are from a study of blood T cell repertoires in COVID-19 (dated by TCRdb to the early 2020s). For context, the study as a whole: The collaborator samples originated in the United States, Italy and Spain and spanned the acute and convalescent phases of COVID-19. The sample metadata nearly always contained a de-identified subject ID, COVID-19 status, age in years and sex. The material from the prospective study consisted of cDNA or gDNA derived from T cells, B-cell-depleted T cells, or PBMCs. The repertoires were released in a freely available public database intended as a resource for research on the immune response to SARS-CoV-2. The samples were drawn from two sources: the first 160 participants of the ongoing ImmuneRACE study, and approximately 1,300 subjects contributed by 6 global collaborators. HLA class I and class II types, where available, came from metadata supplied by the sample provider rather than from assay-based typing. Subjects who had been exposed to COVID-19, were actively infected with it, or had recovered from it provided the deeply sampled blood TCRbeta repertoires that made up the dataset. General findings and caveats noted by the study authors: The quantity of clinical and demographic metadata differed by source and by participant and was supplied without curation.

The CDR3 holds 15 amino acids from the cysteine to the phenylalanine. The read is trimmed to its CDR3 DNA, 45 bases read in frame from base 1. CDR1 and CDR2 are drawn from the germline V gene (reference sequence): MNHEY, SMNVEV. After removal of 0 bases from V and 6 bases from J, the junction retains 4 bases not matched to a gene. At one collaborating source in Seattle, patients were enrolled during active infection and were followed longitudinally through the course of disease. Whole blood was collected in K2EDTA tubes by collaborating institutions according to the institutions' own protocols. For TCRbeta analysis, collaborators shipped samples in one of three forms: frozen whole blood, isolated PBMCs, or DNA extracted from either of those sample types.

The sequence joins TRBV27 to TRBJ1-2; TRBD1 aligns with 10 central bases. The sequenced sample was peripheral blood. This TCR came from a woman at least 80 years old with COVID-19, enrolled during active disease. The nucleotide sequence reads as follows: TGTGCCAGCAGTTTATCCCGAGACAGGGGGCATGGCTACACCTTC. Translated, this gives CASSLSRDRGHGYTF.